Given below is one T cell receptor beta chain in context. The antigen it binds to is not known. Base qualities are not at hand, and no much larger clone is one base apart. At one collaborating source in Seattle, patients were enrolled during active infection and were followed longitudinally through the course of disease. Whole blood was collected in K2EDTA tubes by collaborating institutions according to the institutions' own protocols. For TCRbeta analysis, collaborators shipped samples in one of three forms: frozen whole blood, isolated PBMCs, or DNA extracted from either of those sample types. This sample stems from a study of blood T cell repertoires in COVID-19 (TCRdb year 2020). A note on the overall study: Samples covering the acute and convalescent phases of COVID-19 were provided by collaborators in the United States, Italy and Spain. The prospective study material was composed of cDNA or gDNA derived from T cells, B-cell-depleted T cells, or PBMCs. The dataset comprised deeply sampled blood TCRbeta repertoires from subjects exposed to, actively infected with, or recovered from COVID-19. The repertoires were released in a freely available public database meant as a resource for research on the immune response to SARS-CoV-2. The samples were drawn from two sources: the first 160 participants of the ongoing ImmuneRACE study, and 1,000 to 1,500 subjects contributed by 6 global collaborators. The sample metadata nearly always contained a de-identified subject ID, COVID-19 status, age in years and sex. HLA class I and class II types, where available, came from metadata supplied by the sample provider rather than from assay-based typing.

TCRbeta CDR3 regions were amplified from genomic DNA using the immunoSEQ Assay, a bias-controlled multiplex PCR. As for how the authors treated the data: Within the assay, amplification of reference gene primers was used to estimate how many nucleated cells each sample contained. Sequence reads were collapsed and filtered to measure the absolute abundance of every unique TCRbeta CDR3 rearrangement. For each sample, productive Simpson clonality was calculated as the square root of Simpson's diversity index across productive rearrangements. Imported from immuneACCESS, the table was reduced by TCRdb to in-frame sequences with V and J called. These copies leave out some clones; in studies compared against another copy, an unresolved V gene accounts for under half, and the cause of the remainder is not known. The V and J calls and clone size were taken over from that table, and D and trimming were inferred from the DNA. The sample table contains 300,000 or so clones; only one count was recorded for roughly nine tenths of them. Approximately 2.9% of the sample rests with the top ten.

Study-wide conclusions, independent of this receptor: Clinical and demographic metadata were provided uncurated, with the amount varying by source and participant.

The material sequenced was peripheral blood. The TCR sequence derives from a woman in her twenties or thirties with COVID-19, enrolled during active disease.

Read as DNA, the sequence is TGTGCCACCAGTGAAAGGGACAGCCAAAACTATGGCTACACCTTC. The resulting protein is CATSERDSQNYGYTF. The chain employs TRBV24-1 and TRBJ1-2; 7 bases in the junction line up with TRBD1. Looking up the germline V gene yields CDR1 KGHDR and CDR2 SFDVKD. V has 4 bases trimmed and J has 2 bases trimmed; junction bases matching no gene number 6. Spanning cysteine to phenylalanine, the CDR3 consists of 15 amino acids. Only CDR3 DNA remains: 45 bases, in frame from the first base.